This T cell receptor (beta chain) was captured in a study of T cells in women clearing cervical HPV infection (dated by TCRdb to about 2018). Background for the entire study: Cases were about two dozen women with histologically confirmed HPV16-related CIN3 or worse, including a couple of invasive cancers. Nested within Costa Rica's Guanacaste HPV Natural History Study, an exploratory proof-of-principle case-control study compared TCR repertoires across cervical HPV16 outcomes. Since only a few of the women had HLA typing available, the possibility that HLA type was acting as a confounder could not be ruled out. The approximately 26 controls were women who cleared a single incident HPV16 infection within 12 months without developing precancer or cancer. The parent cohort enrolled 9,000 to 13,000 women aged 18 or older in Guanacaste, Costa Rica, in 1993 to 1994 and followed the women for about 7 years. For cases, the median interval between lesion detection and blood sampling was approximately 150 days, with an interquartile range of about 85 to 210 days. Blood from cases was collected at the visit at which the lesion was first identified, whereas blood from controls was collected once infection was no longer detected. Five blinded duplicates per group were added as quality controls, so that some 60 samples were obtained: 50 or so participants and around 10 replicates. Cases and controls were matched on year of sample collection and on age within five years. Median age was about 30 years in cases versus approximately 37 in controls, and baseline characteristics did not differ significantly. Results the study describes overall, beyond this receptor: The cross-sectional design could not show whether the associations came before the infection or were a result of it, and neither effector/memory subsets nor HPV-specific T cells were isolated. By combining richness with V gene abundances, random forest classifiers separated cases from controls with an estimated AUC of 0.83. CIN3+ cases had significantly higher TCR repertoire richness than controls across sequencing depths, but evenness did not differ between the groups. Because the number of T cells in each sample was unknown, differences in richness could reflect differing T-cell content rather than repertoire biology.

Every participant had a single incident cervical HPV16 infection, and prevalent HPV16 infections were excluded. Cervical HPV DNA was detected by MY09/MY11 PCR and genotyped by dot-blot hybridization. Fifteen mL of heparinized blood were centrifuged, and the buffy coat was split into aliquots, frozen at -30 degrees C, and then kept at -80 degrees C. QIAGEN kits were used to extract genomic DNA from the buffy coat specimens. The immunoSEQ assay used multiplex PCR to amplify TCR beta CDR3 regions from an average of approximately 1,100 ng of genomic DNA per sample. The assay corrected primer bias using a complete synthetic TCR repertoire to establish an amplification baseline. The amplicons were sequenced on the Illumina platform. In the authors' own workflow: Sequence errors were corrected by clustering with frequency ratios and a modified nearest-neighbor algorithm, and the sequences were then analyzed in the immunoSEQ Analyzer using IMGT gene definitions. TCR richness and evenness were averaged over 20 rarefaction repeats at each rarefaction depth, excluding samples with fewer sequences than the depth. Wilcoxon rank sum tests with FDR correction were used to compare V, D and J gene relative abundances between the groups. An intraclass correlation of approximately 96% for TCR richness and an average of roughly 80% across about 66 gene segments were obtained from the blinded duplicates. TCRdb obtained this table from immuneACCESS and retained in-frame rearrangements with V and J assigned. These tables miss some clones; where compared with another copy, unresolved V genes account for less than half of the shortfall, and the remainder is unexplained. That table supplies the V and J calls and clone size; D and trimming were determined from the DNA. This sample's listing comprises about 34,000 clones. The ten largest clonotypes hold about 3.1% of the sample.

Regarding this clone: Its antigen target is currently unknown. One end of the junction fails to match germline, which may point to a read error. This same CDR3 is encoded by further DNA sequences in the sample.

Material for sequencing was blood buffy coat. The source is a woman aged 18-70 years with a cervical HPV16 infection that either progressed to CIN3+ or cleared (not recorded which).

The encoded CDR3 is CASSQNWADTYTF. CDR3 DNA (partial): TGTGCTAGCAGCCAAAATTGGGCAGATACC. The chain employs TRBV7-7 and TRBJ1-2; the D gene is unclear. The CDR3 extends 3 residues past the end of the read, so its final part is completed from the germline J gene. From the cysteine up to the phenylalanine, the CDR3 has a length of 13 residues. The DNA shown is the part of the CDR3 that was read: 30 bases, in frame from base 1. Taken from the germline V gene (reference sequence), the CDR1 and CDR2 loops are SSHAT and FNYEAQ.